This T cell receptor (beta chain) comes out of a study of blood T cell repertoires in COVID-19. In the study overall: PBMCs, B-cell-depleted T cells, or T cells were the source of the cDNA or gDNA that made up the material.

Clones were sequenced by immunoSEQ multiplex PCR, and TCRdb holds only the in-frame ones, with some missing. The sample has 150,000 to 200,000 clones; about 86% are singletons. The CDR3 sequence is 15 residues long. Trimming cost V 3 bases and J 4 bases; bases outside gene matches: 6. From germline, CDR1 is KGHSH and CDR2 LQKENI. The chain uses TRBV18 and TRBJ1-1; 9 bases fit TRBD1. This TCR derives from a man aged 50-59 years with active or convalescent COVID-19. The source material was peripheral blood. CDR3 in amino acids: CASSPGQGLGTEAFF. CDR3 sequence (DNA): TGTGCCAGCTCACCCGGACAGGGGTTAGGCACTGAAGCTTTCTTT. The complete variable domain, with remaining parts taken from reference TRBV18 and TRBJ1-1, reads NAGVMQNPRHLVRRRGQEARLRCSPMKGHSHVYWYRQLPEEGLKFMVYLQKENIIDESGMPKERFSAEFPKEGPSILRIQQVVRGDSAAYFCASSPGQGLGTEAFFGQGTRLTVV.